The T cell receptor beta chain described here comes from a study of neurological immune-mediated disorders. Time point meaning: longitudinal time-point 3. Healthy controls consisted of blood bank volunteers in Maryland, USA. Trimming at V came to 3 bases and at J to 4 bases, leaving 9 bases not matched to a gene. This CDR3 region has 16 residues. CDR1 MNHEY and CDR2 SMNVEV come from the germline V gene (reference sequence). The table lists this clonotype with many counts. From the 5' RACE reads, TCRdb called clonotypes with MiXCR, one entry per CDR3 protein. The sample holds approximately 45,000 distinct CDR3 sequences; roughly 14% are singletons and the top ten take around 10%.

This receptor was identified in a man in his thirties or forties in good health. Sequences were obtained from PBMCs. The chain recombines TRBV27 with TRBJ1-2; 9 bases are a match to TRBD1. The CDR3 DNA reads TGTGCCAGCAGTTTTACAGGGGGCGGGACCTCCTATGGCTACACCTTC. It specifies CASSFTGGGTSYGYTF.